Following are 20 T cell receptor beta chains from one sample sequenced in a study of blood T cell repertoires in COVID-19. The assay was immunoSEQ multiplex PCR, and TCRdb's table has in-frame clones only and misses some. The table has about 52,000 clones, around 84% seen once. The sample comprised peripheral blood. These TCRs come from a man in his sixties or seventies with acute or convalescent COVID-19.

Notes on this clone: Other DNA sequences from this sample encode an identical CDR3 as well. V is TRBV28 and J is TRBJ1-2, with D possibly TRBD1 on 6 matching bases. The CDR3 extends over 14 amino acids. V lost 4 bases, J lost 2 bases, and 11 bases lay in between. Germline CDR1 MDHEN, CDR2 SYDVKM. The CDR3 protein is CASSSGTLNYGYTF. The CDR3 DNA follows: TGTGCCAGCAGTTCCGGGACACTGAACTATGGCTACACCTTC.

The chain joins TRBV7-3 to TRBJ2-1; possible D gene TRBD1, 6 bases. Germline V gene data show CDR1 as SGHTA and CDR2 as FQGTGA. The ends were cut back, 0 bases at V and 5 bases at J, with 14 bases in the middle. The CDR3 is 16 amino acids. The CDR3 bases are TGTGCCAGCAGCTTAACTTTACAGGGTGGAAACAATGAGCAGTTCTTC. Translated: CASSLTLQGGNNEQFF. Based on the CDR3 plus reference TRBV7-3 and TRBJ2-1, the full variable domain is GAGVSQTPSNKVTEKGKYVELRCDPISGHTALYWYRQSLGQGPEFLIYFQGTGAADDSGLPNDRFFAVRPEGSVSTLKIQRTERGDSAVYLCASSLTLQGGNNEQFFGPGTRLTVL.

V is TRBV5-6 and J is TRBJ2-1, with TRBD2 identical over 11 bases. This CDR3 has 15 residues. V dropped 2 bases and J dropped 9; count of bases not matched to a gene: 7. CDR1 and CDR2 (germline): SGHDT, YYEEEE. CDR3 protein: CASSFATSGGPEQFF. DNA of the CDR3: TGTGCCAGCAGCTTTGCTACTAGCGGGGGCCCTGAGCAGTTCTTC.

The V call is TRBV28, the J call TRBJ2-5; TRBD2 matches 11 bases. V lost 6 bases and J lost 5; bases outside the gene matches: 11. This CDR3 is built from 16 residues. Looked up from germline, CDR1 is MDHEN and CDR2 is SYDVKM. CDR3 sequence: CASSQLAGAAQETQYF. CDR3 nucleotides: TGTGCCAGCAGCCAACTAGCGGGGGCCGCCCAGGAGACCCAGTACTTC.

There are a few counts of this clone. The CDR3 here is CASSQAGGGSVSGELFF. CDR3 sequence (DNA): TGTGCCAGCAGCCAAGCGGGGGGCGGATCGGTTTCCGGGGAGCTGTTTTTT. This chain uses TRBV4-2 with TRBJ2-2, with D possibly TRBD2 on 7 matching bases. V was cut by 1 base and J by 6 bases, with 18 bases left in between. The CDR3 consists of 17 residues. Germline loops: CDR1 LGHNA, CDR2 YNFKEQ.

The chain recombines TRBV7-9 with TRBJ1-6, with unresolved D. Germline CDR1 is SEHNR and CDR2 is FQNEAQ (reference sequence). Trimming shortened V by 4 bases and J by 3 bases, and 13 bases separated the two germline ends. The CDR3 totals 16 residues. CDR3 coding DNA: TGTGCCAGCAGCTCAGCGGCAGGATTCTATAATTCACCCCTCCACTTT. It yields the protein CASSSAAGFYNSPLHF.

The chain combines TRBV4-1 with TRBJ2-3; TRBD2 matches at 7 bases. Germline V gene sequence: CDR1 MGHRA, CDR2 YSYEKL. The CDR3 length is 20 residues. Germline trimming cut 0 bases from V and 1 base from J; bases unmatched to any gene: 16. The DNA of the CDR3 is TGCGCCAGCAGCCAAGAATCTTTGGGCGGGAGAGGGCGCCGCACAGATACGCAGTATTTT. Protein product: CASSQESLGGRGRRTDTQYF.

The DNA of the CDR3 is TGTGCCAGCAGTTTCCGCACAGTACCTACTAACTATGGCTACACCTTC. Translating gives CASSFRTVPTNYGYTF. The chain couples TRBV28 to TRBJ1-2; D is unclear. The V gene's germline CDR1 is MDHEN and CDR2 SYDVKM. This CDR3 comprises 16 residues. Deletions cut 3 bases from V and 0 bases from J, with 14 bases between.

The rearrangement joins TRBV4-3 to TRBJ1-1; 10 nucleotides match TRBD1. The CDR3 loop spans 14 amino acids. The V and J ends lost 4 bases and 10 bases, in that order; junction bases with no gene match: 9. Germline values: CDR1 LGHNA, CDR2 YSLEER. CDR3 nucleotides: TGCGCCAGCAGCCTACGCTCCGGGACAGGGGTAGCTTTCTTT. This codes for CASSLRSGTGVAFF.

This clone was observed once. The rearrangement uses TRBV28 and TRBJ1-4; D unclear. V was cut by 6 bases and J by 8 bases, with 16 bases left in between. Per the germline V gene, CDR1 is MDHEN and CDR2 is SYDVKM. This CDR3 is 14 amino acids long. The CDR3 loop reads CASSPPGGEEKLFF. The CDR3 DNA is TGTGCCAGCAGCCCTCCGGGAGGAGAGGAAAAACTGTTTTTT.

The chain carries TRBV5-1 and TRBJ2-2; D may be TRBD2 (5 bases). CDR1 is SGHRS and CDR2 is YFSETQ in the germline V gene. The CDR3 contains 13 residues. V dropped 5 bases and J dropped 5 bases, with 10 bases sitting between them. Written as DNA, the CDR3 is TGCGCCAGCAGGGGCGGGTTTACCGGGGAGCTGTTTTTT. It specifies CASRGGFTGELFF. The variable domain in full, with the rest retrieved from reference TRBV5-1 and TRBJ2-2, is KAGVTQTPRYLIKTRGQQVTLSCSPISGHRSVSWYQQTPGQGLQFLFEYFSETQRNKGNFPGRFSGRQFSNSRSEMNVSTLELGDSALYLCASRGGFTGELFFGEGSRLTVL.

The V gene is TRBV6-5, the J gene TRBJ2-1, with a possible D match to TRBD2 (5 bases). The germline V gene encodes CDR1 MNHEY and CDR2 SVGAGI. The length of the CDR3 is 13 residues. Trimming removed 6 bases at V and 6 bases at J, with 12 bases between. The CDR3 is CASSSQLVNEQFF. The DNA for the CDR3 is TGTGCCAGCAGCTCCCAACTAGTCAATGAGCAGTTCTTC.

The rearrangement joins TRBV7-2 to TRBJ1-5; weak D call: TRBD1 (6 bases). Trimming removed 5 bases from V and 2 bases from J, with 10 bases in between. The CDR3 length is 14 residues. Germline V gene lookup returns CDR1 SGHTA and CDR2 FQGNSA. CDR3 DNA: TGTGCCAGCAGCCAACAGGGTGGCAATCAGCCCCAGCATTTT. Translation: CASSQQGGNQPQHF.

Only a few counts were recorded for this clone. The chain recombines TRBV6-5 with TRBJ1-5; TRBD1 agrees at 10 bases. CDR1 and CDR2 from the germline V gene are MNHEY and SVGAGI. The CDR3 is 15 amino acids. V shed 7 bases and J 7 bases; nucleotides not matched to a gene: 10. CDR3 residues: CASKLGTGENQPQHF. The CDR3 nucleotides read TGTGCCAGCAAATTAGGGACAGGGGAAAACCAGCCCCAGCATTTT.

J is TRBJ2-5 and V is TRBV4-3; 7 bases line up with TRBD1. CDR1 is LGHNA and CDR2 is YSLEER in the germline V gene. Trimming removed 4 bases from V and 4 bases from J; junction bases left unmatched: 12. CDR3 size: 16 residues. DNA for the CDR3: TGCGCCAGCAGCCCTGACCGCGACAGGGTGGGAGAGACCCAGTACTTC. Translation: CASSPDRDRVGETQYF.

V usage is TRBV9 and J usage is TRBJ1-6; 10 bases line up with TRBD1. This CDR3 spans 16 amino acids. CDR1 SGDLS and CDR2 YYNGEE come from the germline V gene. V lost 3 bases and J lost 4; bases outside the gene matches: 4. CDR3 coding DNA: TGTGCCAGCAGCGGACAGGGGGCGCGTTATAATTCACCCCTCCACTTT. Protein sequence: CASSGQGARYNSPLHF. Variable domain in full (rest from reference TRBV9 and TRBJ1-6): DSGVTQTPKHLITATGQRVTLRCSPRSGDLSVYWYQQSLDQGLQFLIQYYNGEERAKGNILERFSAQQFPDLHSELNLSSLELGDSALYFCASSGQGARYNSPLHFGNGTRLTVT.

The chain has TRBV12-2 and TRBJ1-1; the table calls TRBD1, which could not be checked here. TRBV12-2 is shown as a pseudogene. This CDR3 has 14 amino acids. CDR3 loop: CASRLESGNTEAFF. The CDR3 DNA follows: TGTGCAAGTCGCTTAGAATCAGGGAACACTGAAGCTTTCTTT.

In its sample, this clone was seen once. This rearrangement joins TRBV9 to TRBJ2-7; 7 bases fit TRBD2. Trimming took 4 bases from V and 6 from J; bases not matched to a gene: 7. CDR3 length: 13 residues. Looked up from germline, CDR1 is SGDLS and CDR2 is YYNGEE. The CDR3 protein is CASSSGLVREQYF. CDR3 in DNA: TGTGCCAGCAGCTCCGGACTAGTTCGCGAGCAGTACTTC.

The genes are TRBV9 and TRBJ1-5, with no clear D. Deletions cut 3 bases from V and 5 bases from J, with 12 bases between. CDR1 SGDLS and CDR2 YYNGEE come from the germline V gene. This CDR3 comprises 14 residues. CDR3 sequence reads: CASSAGGQYQPQHF. The CDR3 DNA follows: TGTGCCAGCAGCGCCGGAGGTCAGTATCAGCCCCAGCATTTT.

This clone ranks as medium-sized. The rearrangement joins TRBV27 to TRBJ2-1; 7 bases line up with TRBD2. Trimming at V came to 6 bases and at J to 6 bases, leaving 11 bases not matched to a gene. The germline V gene has CDR1 MNHEY and CDR2 SMNVEV (reference sequence). The CDR3 has 15 residues. The CDR3 DNA reads TGTGCCAGCAGGCGACTAGGCGGGAGTAGCAATGAGCAGTTCTTC. Amino acid sequence: CASRRLGGSSNEQFF.